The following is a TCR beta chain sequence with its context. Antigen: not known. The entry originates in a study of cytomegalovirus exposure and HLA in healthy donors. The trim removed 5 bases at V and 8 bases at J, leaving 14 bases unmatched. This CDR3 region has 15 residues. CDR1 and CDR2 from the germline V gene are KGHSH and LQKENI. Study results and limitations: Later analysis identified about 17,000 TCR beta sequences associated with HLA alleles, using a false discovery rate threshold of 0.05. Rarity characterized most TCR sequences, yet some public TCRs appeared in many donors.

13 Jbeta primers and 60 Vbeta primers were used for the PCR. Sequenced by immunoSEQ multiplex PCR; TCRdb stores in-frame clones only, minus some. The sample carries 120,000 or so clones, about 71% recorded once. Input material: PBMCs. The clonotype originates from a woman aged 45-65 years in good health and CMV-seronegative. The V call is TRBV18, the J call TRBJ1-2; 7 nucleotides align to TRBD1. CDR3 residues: CASSSLDRAADGYTF. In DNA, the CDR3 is TGTGCCAGCTCATCGCTCGACAGGGCCGCGGACGGCTACACCTTC. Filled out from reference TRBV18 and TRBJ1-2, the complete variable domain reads NAGVMQNPRHLVRRRGQEARLRCSPMKGHSHVYWYRQLPEEGLKFMVYLQKENIIDESGMPKERFSAEFPKEGPSILRIQQVVRGDSAAYFCASSSLDRAADGYTFGSGTRLTVV.